These 2 T cell receptor beta chains were sequenced from one sample in a study of regulatory T cells in long-lasting Graves disease. The sample's time point: newly diagnosed GD, antithyroid drugs for less than 3 months. The TCR library was prepared using RNA isolated from PBMCs. To make TCR beta libraries, researchers used iRepertoire HTBI primers and Arm-PCR of CDR3 regions. TCRdb analysed the multiplex PCR reads with MiXCR anew, one entry per CDR3 protein. The sample has about 470,000 distinct CDR3 sequences; around 16% are singletons. These data are also associated with another study on T cells in Graves' hyperthyroidism and ophthalmopathy.

This specimen was peripheral blood mononuclear cells (PBMCs), taken at new diagnosis, from a patient treated with antithyroid drugs. These receptors were obtained from a man in his forties with Graves disease.

In its sample, this clonotype was seen many times. The genes are TRBV28 and TRBJ2-1; D possibly uses TRBD1 or TRBD2 (6 bases each). Per the germline V gene, CDR1 is MDHEN and CDR2 is SYDVKM. Trimming cost V 7 bases and J 9 bases, with 16 bases left between them. The CDR3 length is 13 residues. CDR3 amino acids: CASMGGFTLEQFF. The CDR3 DNA follows: TGTGCCAGCATGGGGGGCTTCACCCTTGAGCAGTTCTTC.

This clonotype has a handful of counts. The J gene is TRBJ1-5, the V gene TRBV4-1; 7 bases are a match to TRBD1. This CDR3 is 15 amino acids long. Trimming took 4 bases from V and 7 from J; bases not matched to a gene: 10. Germline V CDR1 and CDR2: MGHRA, YSYEKL. In DNA, the CDR3 is TGCGCCAGCAGCCTCGAGGGGACAGTGGGACAGCCCCAGCATTTT. Protein sequence: CASSLEGTVGQPQHF.